This T cell receptor beta chain was found in a study of cytomegalovirus exposure and HLA in healthy donors. This clone was detected only once. Its target is not known. With 60 Vbeta and 13 Jbeta primers, the PCR was carried out. Here immunoSEQ multiplex PCR was the method, and the copy in TCRdb shows in-frame clones only, minus some. The sample carries fewer than 200,000 clones, 75% to 90% recorded once. General study points: An observed cluster of highly shared sequence variants was recorded as a likely sequencing artifact. A link between a missense DCLRE1C variant and TCR beta V- and J-gene trimming emerged from a later analysis.

This clonotype was sampled from a male donor in good health and CMV-seronegative. Material: PBMCs.

CDR3 DNA sequence: TGTGCCAGCAGCCAAGGACTCCGAGGAGGGATCCAAGAGACCCAGTACTTC. It is translated as CASSQGLRGGIQETQYF. The rearrangement links TRBV11-2 to TRBJ2-5; perhaps TRBD2 as D (6 bases). CDR1 SGHAT and CDR2 FQNNGV come from the germline V gene. The CDR3 sequence is 17 residues long. Between the trimmed V and J ends, which lost 5 bases and 1 base, there was a span of 20 bases.